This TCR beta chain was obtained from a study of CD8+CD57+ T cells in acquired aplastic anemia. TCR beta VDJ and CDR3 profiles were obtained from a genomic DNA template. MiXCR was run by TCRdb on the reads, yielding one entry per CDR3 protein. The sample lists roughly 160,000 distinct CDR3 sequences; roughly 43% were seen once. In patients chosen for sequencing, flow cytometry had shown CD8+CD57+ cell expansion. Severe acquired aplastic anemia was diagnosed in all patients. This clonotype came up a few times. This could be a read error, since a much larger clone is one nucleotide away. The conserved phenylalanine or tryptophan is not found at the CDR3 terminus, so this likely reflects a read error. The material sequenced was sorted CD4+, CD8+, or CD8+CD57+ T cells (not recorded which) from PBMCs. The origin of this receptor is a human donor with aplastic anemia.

The CDR3 reads CASSLVTQGTGELFS. CDR3 nucleotides: TGTGCCAGCAGCTTAGTTACGCAAGGCACCGGGGAGCTGTTTTCT. The chain has TRBV7-9 and TRBJ2-2; D remains ambiguous. Trimming stripped 1 base from V and 4 bases from J, with 10 bases between. There are 15 residues in the CDR3. Germline-derived CDR1 and CDR2 are SEHNR and FQNEAQ (reference sequence).